These 5 T cell receptor beta chains originate from one sample sequenced in a study of T cell repertoires in cytomegalovirus infection. These TCRs are of unknown antigen specificity. TCRdb processed the reads anew with MiXCR; each CDR3 protein has one entry. In the table there are about 46,000 distinct CDR3 sequences, 20% of which are singletons. Sequencing was carried out using PBMCs, sequenced either directly or after in vitro stimulation (not recorded which). These receptors were obtained from a human donor in good health (CMV status not recorded). Some clones in this sample may be carry-over from other donors' samples.

The rearrangement uses TRBV10-3 and TRBJ2-1; perhaps TRBD2 as D (5 bases). The germline gives CDR1 ENHRY, CDR2 SYGVKD. The CDR3 sequence is 14 residues long. V lost 3 bases to trimming and J lost 8 bases, with 14 bases between them. In DNA form, the CDR3 reads TGTGCCATCAGTGACGCCCGGGCGGGCCATGAGCAGTTCTTC. This sequence encodes CAISDARAGHEQFF.

The chain links TRBV20-1 to TRBJ2-3; the match to TRBD2 covers 10 bases. V shed 4 bases, J shed 5 bases, and the junction held 15 bases outside the gene matches. Germline V lookup: CDR1 DFQATT, CDR2 SNEGSKA (reference sequence). The CDR3 spans 17 residues. The CDR3 DNA follows: TGCAGTGCTACCATGCTGGGAGCGGGAGGGCCAGGAGATACGCAGTATTTT. This encodes CSATMLGAGGPGDTQYF.

The chain has TRBV5-5 and TRBJ2-3, with D possibly matching TRBD1 (6 bases). Trimming removed 6 bases at V and 2 bases at J, with 13 bases between. The CDR3 has 14 amino acids. Germline V gene sequence: CDR1 SGHKS, CDR2 YYEKEE (reference sequence). The CDR3 DNA reads TGTGCCAGCAACCTCCAGGGGACCACAGATACGCAGTATTTT. Protein sequence: CASNLQGTTDTQYF.

This chain joins TRBV29-1 and TRBJ2-7; the match to TRBD2 covers 8 bases. Germline V gives CDR1 SQVTM, CDR2 ANQGSEA. The length of the CDR3 is 17 residues. V trimming: 1 base; J trimming: 4 bases; junction bases outside the gene matches: 15. The CDR3 is CSVEGFRDTAGGYEQYF. As DNA, the CDR3 is TGCAGCGTTGAAGGGTTCCGGGACACCGCGGGAGGATACGAGCAGTACTTC.

The chain carries TRBV29-1 and TRBJ2-3; 16 nucleotides agree with TRBD2. Germline CDR1 SQVTM, CDR2 ANQGSEA. This CDR3 is 17 amino acids long. V shed 6 bases, J shed 4 bases, and the junction held 10 bases outside the gene matches. CDR3 protein: CSVLPGTSGRAADTQYF. As DNA, the CDR3 is TGCAGCGTGCTCCCCGGGACTAGCGGGAGGGCCGCAGATACGCAGTATTTT.